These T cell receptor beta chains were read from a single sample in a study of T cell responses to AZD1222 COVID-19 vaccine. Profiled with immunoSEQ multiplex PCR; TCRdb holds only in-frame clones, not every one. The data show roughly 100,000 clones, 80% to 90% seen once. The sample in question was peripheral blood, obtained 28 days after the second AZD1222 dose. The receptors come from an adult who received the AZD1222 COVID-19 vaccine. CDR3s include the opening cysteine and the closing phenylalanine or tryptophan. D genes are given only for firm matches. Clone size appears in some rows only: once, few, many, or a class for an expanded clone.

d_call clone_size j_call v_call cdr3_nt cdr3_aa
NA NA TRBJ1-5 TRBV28 TGTGCCAGCGCCCGGGACGGACCTTTTAGGGGCCAGCATTTT CASARDGPFRGQHF
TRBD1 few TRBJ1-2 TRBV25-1 TGTGCCAGCAGTGGTGGGACAGGAATTTACGGCTACACCTTC CASSGGTGIYGYTF
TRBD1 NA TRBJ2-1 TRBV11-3 TGTGCCAGCAGCTTATGGGGGACAGGGGTTGTCAATGAGCAGTTCTTC CASSLWGTGVVNEQFF
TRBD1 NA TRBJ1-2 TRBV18 TGTGCCAGCTCACCTCCCAGGGGGCACTATGGCTACACCTTC CASSPPRGHYGYTF
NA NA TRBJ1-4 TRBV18 TGTGCCAGCTCCCTCGGGGAGGGAGTGTATGAAAAACTGTTTTTT CASSLGEGVYEKLFF
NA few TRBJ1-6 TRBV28 TGTGCCAGCAGTTCGACAGGTTATAATTCACCCCTCCACTTT CASSSTGYNSPLHF
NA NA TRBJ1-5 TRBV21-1 TGTGCCAGCAGCATCGTGGGGGGCGGTCAGCCCCAGCATTTT CASSIVGGGQPQHF
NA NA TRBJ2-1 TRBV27 TGTGCCAGCAGACCCGGGACAAAGTACAATGAGCAGTTCTTC CASRPGTKYNEQFF
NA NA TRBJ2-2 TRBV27 TGTGCCAGCAGTTTCCAATTGGGCGGGGAGCTGTTTTTT CASSFQLGGELFF
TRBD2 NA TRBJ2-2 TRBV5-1 TGCGCCAGCAGGCTCTCGGGACTAGCGAACACCGGGGAGCTGTTTTTT CASRLSGLANTGELFF
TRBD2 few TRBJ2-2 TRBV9 TGTGCCAGCAGCCCCCGGGACTACAGAACCGGGGAGCTGTTTTTT CASSPRDYRTGELFF
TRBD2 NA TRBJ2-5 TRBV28 TGTGCCAGCAGACTGACCGGGACTAGCGCAGAAGAGACCCAGTACTTC CASRLTGTSAEETQYF
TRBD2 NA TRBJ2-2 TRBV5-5 TGTGCCAGCAGGACTAGCGGGGGCACCGGGGAGCTGTTTTTT CASRTSGGTGELFF
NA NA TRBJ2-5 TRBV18 TGTGCCAGCTCACCAACGGAAGAGACCCAGTACTTC CASSPTEETQYF
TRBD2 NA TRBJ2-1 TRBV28 TGTGCCAGCAGTGGACGGGAGGGCCGGATGAATGAGCAGTTCTTC CASSGREGRMNEQFF
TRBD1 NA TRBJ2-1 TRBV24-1 TGTGCCACCAGTGAGAGAGGGGGCAGAGATGAGCAGTTCTTC CATSERGGRDEQFF
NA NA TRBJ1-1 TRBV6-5 TGTGCCAGCACCCTCCAAGGGGACACTGAAGCTTTCTTT CASTLQGDTEAFF
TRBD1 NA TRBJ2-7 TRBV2 TGTGCCAGCAGTGAAGTAGACAGGGCGTCCTACGAGCAGTACTTC CASSEVDRASYEQYF
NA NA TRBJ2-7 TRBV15 TGTGCCACCAGCAGAGGACCCTTGCGGGGGCCTGCCTACGAGCAGTACTTC CATSRGPLRGPAYEQYF
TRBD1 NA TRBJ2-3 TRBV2 TGTGCCAGCAGGACGGACAGGGGGCAGACAGATACGCAGTATTTT CASRTDRGQTDTQYF
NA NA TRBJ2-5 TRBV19 TGTGCCAGTAGTACAGTGATGGGAGAGACCCAGTACTTC CASSTVMGETQYF
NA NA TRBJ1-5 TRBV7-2 TGTGCCAGCAGCTTAGTCGAGGGTCGGCAGCCCCAGCATTTT CASSLVEGRQPQHF
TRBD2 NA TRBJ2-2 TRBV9 TGTGCCAGCAGCGTAGCGACTAGCGGGGGAGGTTTGTTTTTT CASSVATSGGGLFF
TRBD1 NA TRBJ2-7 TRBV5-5 TGTGCCAGCAGCGGACGGGACAGTCCCTACGAGCAGTACTTC CASSGRDSPYEQYF
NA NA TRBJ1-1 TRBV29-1 TGCAGCGTCCGGGACATCACTGAAGCTTTCTTT CSVRDITEAFF
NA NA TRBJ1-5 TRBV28 TGTGCCAGCAGTCCCCTGCAGTCGCTGCCCCAGCATTTT CASSPLQSLPQHF
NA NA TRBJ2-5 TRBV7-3 TGTGCCAGCAGCCCCGCAGGGGGGCAAGAGACCCAGTACTTC CASSPAGGQETQYF
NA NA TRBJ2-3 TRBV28 TGTGCCAGCAGCCCAGGAGCAGATACGCAGTATTTT CASSPGADTQYF
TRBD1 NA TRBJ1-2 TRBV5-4 TGTGCCAGCAGCTTGGGTAGTCAGGGGGATGGCTACACCTTC CASSLGSQGDGYTF
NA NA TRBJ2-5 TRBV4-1 TGCGCCAGCAGCCCCCCCCTGAGAAACCAAGAGACCCAGTACTTC CASSPPLRNQETQYF
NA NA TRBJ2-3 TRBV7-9 TGTGCCAGCAGCTTAGGAGCGGCCACAGATACGCAGTATTTT CASSLGAATDTQYF
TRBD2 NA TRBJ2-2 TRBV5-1 TGCGCCAGCAGCGAGGCGGGGGGGCCCGGGGAGCTGTTTTTT CASSEAGGPGELFF
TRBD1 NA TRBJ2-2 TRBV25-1 TGTGCCAGCAGTACCCCACCGGGACAGGGGGCGCGTACCGGGGAGCTGTTTTTT CASSTPPGQGARTGELFF
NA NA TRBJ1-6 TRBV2 TGTGCCAGCAGTGACGTGGGTGCCGGCGGTAATTCACCCCTCCACTTT CASSDVGAGGNSPLHF
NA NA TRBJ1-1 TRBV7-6 TGTGCCAGCAGCCGACAGGCAATTGATTTGAACACTGAAGCTTTCTTT CASSRQAIDLNTEAFF
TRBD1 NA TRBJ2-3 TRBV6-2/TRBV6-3 TGTGCCAGCAGTTACGTCCGCGGACAGGGAAAGAGAAGCACAGATACGCAGTATTTT CASSYVRGQGKRSTDTQYF
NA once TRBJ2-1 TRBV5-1 TGCGCCAGCAGTCCCCCGACAGGCTACAATGAGCAGTTCTTC CASSPPTGYNEQFF
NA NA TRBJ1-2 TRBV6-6 TGTGCCAGCAGAACGAATGGCTACACCTTC CASRTNGYTF
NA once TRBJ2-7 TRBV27 TGTGCCAGCAGTGGAGAGAACTACGAGCAGTACTTC CASSGENYEQYF
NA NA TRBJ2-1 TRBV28 TGTGCCAGCAGGGACCATGGCTACAATGAGCAGTTCTTC CASRDHGYNEQFF
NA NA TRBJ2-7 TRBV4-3 TGCGCCAGCAGCCAATCGGGCTTTTGGACCGAGCAGTACTTC CASSQSGFWTEQYF
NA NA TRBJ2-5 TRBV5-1 TGCGCCAGCAGCTCGACGCCGGGATTCCAAGAGACCCAGTACTTC CASSSTPGFQETQYF
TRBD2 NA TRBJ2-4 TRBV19 TGTGCCAGTAGTAATATGGGACTAGCGGCCGCCAAAAACATTCAGTACTTC CASSNMGLAAAKNIQYF
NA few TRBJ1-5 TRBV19 TGTGCCAGTAGTATAGAGGGACCCAATCAGCCCCAGCATTTT CASSIEGPNQPQHF
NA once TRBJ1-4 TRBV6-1 TGTGCCAGCAGTGATAGTAGGTATAATGAAAAACTGTTTTTT CASSDSRYNEKLFF
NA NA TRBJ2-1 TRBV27 TGTGCCAGCTCCTTTGGGTGGAGCTACAATGAGCAGTTCTTC CASSFGWSYNEQFF
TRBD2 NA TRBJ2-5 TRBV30 TGTGGCTGGTTTGGCACTAGCGGCTGGCACTTC CGWFGTSGWHF
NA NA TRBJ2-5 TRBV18 TGTGCCAGCTCACCGGTTAAAGAGACCCAGTACTTC CASSPVKETQYF
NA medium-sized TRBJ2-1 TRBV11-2 TGTGCCAGCAGCTTATTGAGGGATGAGCAGTTCTTC CASSLLRDEQFF
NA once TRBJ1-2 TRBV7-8 TGTGCCAGCAGCTTAGCGCGGGGGGGGCAGGGAGGCTACACCTTC CASSLARGGQGGYTF
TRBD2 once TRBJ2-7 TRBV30 TGTGCCTGGTCGACTAGCGGGGGTTACGAGCAGTACTTC CAWSTSGGYEQYF
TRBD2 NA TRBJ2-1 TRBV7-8 TGTGCCAGCAGCCCCCGGGAGGGTTCCTACAATGAGCAGTTCTTC CASSPREGSYNEQFF